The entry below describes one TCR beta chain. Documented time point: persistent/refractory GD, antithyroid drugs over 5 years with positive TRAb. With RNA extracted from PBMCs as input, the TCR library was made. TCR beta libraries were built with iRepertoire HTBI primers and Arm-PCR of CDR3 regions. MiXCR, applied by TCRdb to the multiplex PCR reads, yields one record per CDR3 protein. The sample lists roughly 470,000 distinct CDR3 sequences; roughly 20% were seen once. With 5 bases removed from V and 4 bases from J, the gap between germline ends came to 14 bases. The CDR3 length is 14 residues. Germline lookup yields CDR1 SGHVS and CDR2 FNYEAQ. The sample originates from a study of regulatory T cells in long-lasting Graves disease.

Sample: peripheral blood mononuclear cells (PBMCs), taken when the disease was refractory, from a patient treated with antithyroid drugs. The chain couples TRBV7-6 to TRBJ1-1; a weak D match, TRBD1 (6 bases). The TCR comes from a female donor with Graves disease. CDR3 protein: CASSPGVGITEAFF. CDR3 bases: TGTGCCAGCAGCCCAGGGGTTGGCATCACTGAAGCTTTCTTT.